These T cell receptor beta chains were read from a single sample in a study of T cell repertoires in cytomegalovirus infection. MiXCR, applied by TCRdb to the reads, yields one record per CDR3 protein. This sample has 170,000 or so distinct CDR3 sequences, with about 17% found just once. The material sequenced was CD8+ T cells from PBMCs. The receptors derive from a human donor in good health (CMV status not recorded). Some clones in this sample may be carry-over from other donors' samples. CDR3s include the opening cysteine and the closing phenylalanine or tryptophan. A D gene is named only where the DNA matches it firmly. Size is omitted from some rows. Given values are once, few, many or a class for expanded clones.

abundance | j_gene | v_gene | d_gene | CDR3nt | CDR3aa
few | TRBJ1-1 | TRBV15 | NA | TGTGCCACCAGCAGAGATCTCGCCGAGACTCAAGCTTTCTTT | CATSRDLAETQAFF
few | TRBJ2-2 | TRBV7-9 | TRBD2 | TGTGCCAGCAGCCTCCAGGGAGGGAAAAGAGGAGAGACCGGGGAGCTGTTTTTT | CASSLQGGKRGETGELFF
NA | TRBJ1-1 | TRBV28 | NA | TGTGCCAGCAGACCTGAGGGACATTTGAACACTGAAGCTTTCTTT | CASRPEGHLNTEAFF
few | TRBJ2-1 | TRBV9 | NA | TGTGCCAGCAGCGTATGGGGCGAGAATGAGCAGTTCTTC | CASSVWGENEQFF
NA | TRBJ2-2 | TRBV4-1 | TRBD1 | TGCGCCAGCACCACAGGGGAGGAGCTGTTTTTT | CASTTGEELFF
NA | TRBJ2-7 | TRBV7-9 | TRBD2 | TGTGCCAGCACCGGCGGGACTAGCTGGTACGAGCAGTACTTC | CASTGGTSWYEQYF
NA | TRBJ2-7 | TRBV10-3 | TRBD1 | TGTGCCATCAGTGAAAGGACAGGTAGCTCCTACGAGCAGTACTTC | CAISERTGSSYEQYF
NA | TRBJ2-7 | TRBV4-1 | TRBD1 | TGCGCCAGCAGCCAAGACCCAGGGGGAGCCTACGAGCAGTACTTC | CASSQDPGGAYEQYF
few | TRBJ2-7 | TRBV29-1 | TRBD2 | TGCAGCGTTGAAGACGGGGGGGCGCTTGAGCAGTACTTC | CSVEDGGALEQYF
NA | TRBJ2-7 | TRBV7-2 | NA | TGTGCCAGCAAGGGTAGCGGAGGACCCTACGAGCAGTACTTC | CASKGSGGPYEQYF
NA | TRBJ2-5 | TRBV7-6 | NA | TGTGCCAGCAGCTCTAGTTTCGGCTGGGGCCAGGGACAAGAGACCCAGTACTTC | CASSSSFGWGQGQETQYF
NA | TRBJ2-3 | TRBV27 | TRBD2 | TGTGCCAGCAGCCTGACTAGCCTCCCGGGAGATACGCAGTATTTT | CASSLTSLPGDTQYF
NA | TRBJ2-3 | TRBV19 | NA | TGTGCCAGTAGTGGGCTAGCTCTGCCAGATACGCAGTATTTT | CASSGLALPDTQYF
few | TRBJ1-1 | TRBV27 | NA | TGTGCCAGCAGTGCCTGGGGTACTGAAGCTTTCTTT | CASSAWGTEAFF
few | TRBJ1-6 | TRBV28 | TRBD1 | TGTGCCAGCAGTTTAGGACAGGGTATGAATTCACCCCTCCACTTT | CASSLGQGMNSPLHF
NA | TRBJ1-1 | TRBV7-9 | NA | TGTGCCAGCAGCTCGTACAGGGTCGACACTGAAGCTTTCTTT | CASSSYRVDTEAFF
NA | TRBJ2-7 | TRBV28 | TRBD1 | TGTGCCACCTCAAGGGACAGGGGCTACGAGCAGTACTTC | CATSRDRGYEQYF